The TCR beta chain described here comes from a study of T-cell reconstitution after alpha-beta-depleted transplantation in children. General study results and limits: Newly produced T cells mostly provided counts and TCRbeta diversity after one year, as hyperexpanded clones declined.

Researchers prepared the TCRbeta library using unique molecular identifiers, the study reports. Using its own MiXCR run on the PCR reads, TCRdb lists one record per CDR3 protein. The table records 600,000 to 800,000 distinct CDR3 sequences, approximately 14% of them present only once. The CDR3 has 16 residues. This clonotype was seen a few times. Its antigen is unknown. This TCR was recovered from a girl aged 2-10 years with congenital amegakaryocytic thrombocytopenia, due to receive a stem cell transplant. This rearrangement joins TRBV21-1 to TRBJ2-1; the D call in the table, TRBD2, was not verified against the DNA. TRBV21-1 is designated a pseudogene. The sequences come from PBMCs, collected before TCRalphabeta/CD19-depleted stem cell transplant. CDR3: CASRYPGTSVLNEQFF. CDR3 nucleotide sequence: TGTGCCAGCAGGTACCCCGGGACTAGCGTCCTCAATGAGCAGTTCTTC.